This TCR beta chain was captured by sequencing in a study of cytomegalovirus exposure and HLA in healthy donors. Broader study findings: DRB1 showed the most TCR associations and HLA-C the fewest in a later analysis, as rates varied by HLA locus.

13 Jbeta primers and 60 Vbeta primers were used for the PCR. Method: immunoSEQ multiplex PCR; TCRdb's copy keeps in-frame clones and lacks some. The table includes tens of thousands of clones, 90% detected once. Concerning this clone itself: Its antigen remains unknown. An end of the junction does not agree with germline; a read error may underlie this.

The CDR3 extends over 14 amino acids. Looked up from germline, CDR1 is SEHNR and CDR2 is FQNEAQ (reference sequence). This chain links TRBV7-9 with TRBJ2-3, with a possible D match to TRBD2 (7 bases). Sequences were obtained from PBMCs. The source of this sequence is a woman younger than 35 in good health and CMV-seronegative. CDR3 sequence: CSSSLGGVTDTQYF. CDR3 DNA sequence: TGTTCCAGCAGCCTAGGGGGGGTCACAGATACGCAGTATTTT.